This T cell receptor beta chain was retrieved from a study of T-cell memory formation after mild COVID-19. This clonotype was counted a few times. One entry per CDR3 protein, called by TCRdb with MiXCR from the 5' RACE reads. This table has 450,000 or so distinct CDR3 sequences, around 25% appearing once. What was sequenced was PBMCs or a T cell subset sorted from them (not recorded which). This receptor was taken from an adult woman who had mild COVID-19 (a few samples of this study predate the infection). Cell type and time point are not known.

In DNA form, the CDR3 reads TGTGCCAGCAGGAAGGAGGGACAGGGGTACTTC. The encoded protein is CASRKEGQGYF. V and J are TRBV2 and TRBJ2-7, with TRBD1 matching 9 bases. J was trimmed by 12 bases and V by 6 bases; bases with no gene match: 6. The CDR3 runs to 11 residues. Looked up from germline, CDR1 is SNHLY and CDR2 is FYNNEI.